Sequencing of this T cell receptor (beta chain) was carried out in a study of blood T cells in healthy people across ages. PCR was performed a second time for about 7 to 12 cycles using a sample-barcoded 5' primer and a J-beta primer mix. TCRdb re-called the 5' RACE reads with MiXCR, one entry per CDR3 protein. The data show 550,000 to 750,000 distinct CDR3 sequences, with about 21% seen just once and about 3.6% held by the top ten. This clonotype was detected a few times. Its antigen is unknown. Trimming removed 7 bases at V and 0 bases at J, with 9 bases between. There are 14 residues in the CDR3. Germline lookup yields CDR1 SNHLY and CDR2 FYNNEI. Findings and caveats of the study: Naive and antigen-experienced cells were not separated, limiting conclusive comparison. Per million T cells, TCR beta diversity dropped roughly linearly as age increased.

Sequenced sample: blood. The origin of this receptor is a man between 70 and 80 years old in good health. The chain employs TRBV2 and TRBJ2-2; D gene unclear. CDR3 protein: CASKAITNTGELFF. Here the CDR3 DNA reads TGTGCCAGCAAGGCTATCACGAACACCGGGGAGCTGTTTTTT.